The clone carrying this TCR beta chain showed up just a few times. The antigen remains unidentified. Each CDR3 protein gets one entry after TCRdb re-called the RACE reads with MiXCR. This table has around 74,000 distinct CDR3 sequences, more than 30% appearing once. This record belongs to a study of human T cells and chemical hapten exposure. Study-level background: Once 0.01% DPC had been applied to the upper back by patch test, readings were taken at 6 days. Variation in per-sample TCR yields came mainly from small pooled library volume differences. The study, taken as a whole, reports: Healthy individuals' immune responses may differ from those of donors, who had alopecia. Expanded TCRs were compared with controls, and the expanded TCRs formed significantly more large CDR3 similarity clusters.

Time point defined: patch test 1, 2 weeks after DPC sensitization. Treatment of the sample: therapeutic diphenylcyclopropenone sensitization with weekly scalp DPC. The CDR3 is made up of 15 amino acids. The V gene's germline CDR1 is SGHTA and CDR2 FQGTGA. V was pared by 5 bases and J by 0 bases, with 4 bases of the junction left unmatched. This clonotype originated in a middle-aged man with alopecia areata. Some clones in this sample may be carry-over from other donors' samples. The chain recombines TRBV7-3 with TRBJ2-3; 8 bases agree with TRBD1. This specimen consisted of whole blood, obtained in connection with sensitization to the hapten diphenylcyclopropenone (DPC). The CDR3 DNA reads as TGTGCCAGCAGCCCCCGGACAGGGAGCACAGATACGCAGTATTTT. It specifies CASSPRTGSTDTQYF.